The following is a T cell receptor (beta chain) sequence with its context. This entry belongs to a study of OX40 agonist ivuxolimab in advanced cancers. For the study at large: Patients undergoing dose escalation presented with hepatocellular carcinoma, melanoma, renal cell or head and neck cancer.

Generated by immunoSEQ multiplex PCR, the TCRdb table keeps only in-frame clones and is missing some. The sample includes 41,000 or so clones, around 81% of them seen just once. Germline assignment: CDR1 LNHDA and CDR2 SQIVND (reference sequence). The germline V and J ends were trimmed by 5 bases and 1 base, with 7 bases remaining between them. This CDR3 is 13 amino acids long. This specimen consisted of CD4+ or CD8+ T cells sorted from blood, obtained in a trial of the OX40 agonist ivuxolimab. This chain links TRBV19 with TRBJ2-3; D is ambiguous. The receptor was derived from an adult with an advanced solid tumor such as melanoma, head and neck, liver or kidney cancer. In nucleotides, the CDR3 is TGTGCCAGTAGTCATCAGGGCACAGATACGCAGTATTTT. This gives the protein CASSHQGTDTQYF.